This T cell receptor (beta chain) was captured in a study of shared clonotypes between healthy human individuals. Whole-study context: Each donor contributed plates that comprised three CD4 naive, three CD4 memory, two CD8 naive and one CD8 memory.

The study ran the assay at deep level. The table came from immunoSEQ multiplex PCR; TCRdb's copy has only in-frame clones and leaves some out. The sample yields 2.3 million or so clones, approximately 93% seen once. Trimming at V came to 5 bases and at J to 4 bases, leaving 5 bases not matched to a gene. The germline V gene encodes CDR1 SGHRS and CDR2 YFSETQ. CDR3 size: 14 residues. A word on this clone: Different DNA sequences within this sample yield the same CDR3.

The V and J genes are TRBV5-1 and TRBJ1-5; 8 bases line up with TRBD1. This sequence originates from a young man in good health. Some clones in this sample may be carry-over from other donors' samples. The sequenced sample consisted of naive CD4+ T cells from PBMCs. Described subset: CD45RA+ positively selected. The CDR3 region has the DNA TGCGCCAGCAGTTCCGGGACAGGAAATCAGCCCCAGCATTTT. Translated: CASSSGTGNQPQHF.